This record covers a single T cell receptor beta chain. Its target is not known. Distinct nucleotide sequences in the sample also encode this CDR3. Germline V gene data show CDR1 as SNHLY and CDR2 as FYNNEI. V lost 2 bases and J 5 bases, leaving 10 bases between the germline ends. This CDR3 contains 13 residues. This sample was included in a study of cytomegalovirus exposure and HLA in healthy donors. Study details: Genetic ancestry analysis placed over 75% of the 400 or so donors that were genotyped in the Caucasian-associated cluster. Regarding the study as a whole: As a later analysis showed, a missense DCLRE1C variant was linked to trimming of TCR beta V- and J-genes. Association with HLA alleles at 0.05 false discovery rate was found for 16,951 TCR beta sequences in a later analysis. TCR association rates varied by HLA locus in a later analysis, with DRB1 highest and HLA-C lowest.

PCR employed 60 Vbeta and 13 Jbeta primers. Sequencing used immunoSEQ multiplex PCR; TCRdb keeps in-frame clones, though not all of them. The sample consists of about 200,000 clones, 70% to 90% of them appearing once. This receptor was obtained from a man aged 30 to 45 in good health and CMV-seronegative. The specimen was PBMCs. V usage is TRBV2 and J usage is TRBJ2-7; D possibly corresponds to TRBD1 (6 bases). CDR3 nucleotides: TGTGCCAGCAGTGAACAGGGGCTGAACGAGCAGTACTTC. This encodes CASSEQGLNEQYF.